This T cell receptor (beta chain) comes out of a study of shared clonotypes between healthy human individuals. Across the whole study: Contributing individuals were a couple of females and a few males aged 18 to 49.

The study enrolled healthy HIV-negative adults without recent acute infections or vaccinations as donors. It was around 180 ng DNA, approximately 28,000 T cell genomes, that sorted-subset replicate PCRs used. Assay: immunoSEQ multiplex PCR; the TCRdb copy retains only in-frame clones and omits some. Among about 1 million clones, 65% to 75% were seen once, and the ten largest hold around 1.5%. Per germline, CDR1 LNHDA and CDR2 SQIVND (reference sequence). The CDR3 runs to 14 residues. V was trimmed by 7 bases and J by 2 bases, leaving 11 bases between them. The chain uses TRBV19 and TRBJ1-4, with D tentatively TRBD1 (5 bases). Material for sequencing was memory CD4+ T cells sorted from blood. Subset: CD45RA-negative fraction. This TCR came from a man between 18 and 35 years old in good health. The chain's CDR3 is CASTEGWTNEKLFF. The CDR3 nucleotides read TGTGCCAGTACGGAGGGGTGGACTAATGAAAAACTGTTTTTT.